This TCR beta chain was captured by sequencing in a study of cytomegalovirus exposure and HLA in healthy donors (dated by TCRdb to between 2016 and 2019). About the full investigation: In an earlier analysis of 550 to 750 of the donors, less than 350 Gb of sequence data and 120 million or so unique TCR beta sequences from about 190 million T cells were reported. An early release covering 550 to 650 HLA-typed donors comprised approximately 290 gigabases of sequencing data and around 80 million unique TCR sequences. Of the roughly 400 genotyped donors, about 80% fell in the genetic ancestry cluster associated with self-reported Caucasian donors. The study aimed to test whether signatures of past pathogen exposure could be identified by cataloging public T cell receptors. The T cell repertoires of 666 subjects were profiled by immunosequencing and related to cytomegalovirus serostatus. In addition to the first cohort of 666 subjects, a separate validation cohort of 120 different subjects was used. High-throughput TCR immunosequencing, statistical association of individual TCRs with disease status, and machine learning were combined to predict cytomegalovirus infection status. In a later analysis, previously published TCR beta repertoires from more than 500 donors were re-analyzed and high-resolution HLA genotyping was added so that TCR occurrence patterns could be studied. In the later analysis, no new phenotypic data were used to find candidate immune exposures; instead, reliance was placed on TCR beta sequences and their occurrence across donors. To decide whether each TCR beta V gene segment behaved as functional or pseudogenic, an earlier analysis of approximately 620 of the donors relied on high-throughput TCR beta sequencing. Donor age, sex, ethnicity and CMV serostatus were compiled together with the repertoire data. A later genetic analysis took genome-wide SNP genotypes for about three fifths of the 666 donors and used that subset as a discovery cohort. All discovery cohort repertoires had been generated on a single sequencing platform. Class I and class II HLA loci were covered by the typing at four-digit resolution. The number of typed donors differed by locus: about 620-630 for A, B, C, DRB1 and DQB1; about 520 for DQA1; approximately 600 for DPA1; and about 450 for DPB1. Four or five DR-DQ haplotypes were treated as single units for association and clustering because of strong linkage in the cohort. Among roughly 400 genotyped donors of the cohort, an average of roughly 230,000 unique TCR beta nucleotide sequences was sequenced per donor, of which 15% to 20% were non-productive.

To note about this clone: There is no known antigen for this receptor. Base quality data are lacking; no much larger clone is found one base away.

Measured from the cysteine to the phenylalanine, the CDR3 is 15 residues long. Here the CDR3 DNA is all that survives: 45 bases in frame from base 1. The germline V gene encodes CDR1 SQVTM and CDR2 ANQGSEA. Trimming costs V 0 bases and J 3 bases, and their ends lie 14 bases apart. The library relied on the immunoSEQ multiplex PCR assay. A mixture of 60 forward primers for TCR Vbeta segments and 13 reverse primers for TCR Jbeta segments was used in the multiplex PCR. The CDR3 region of rearranged TCR beta genes was amplified from genomic DNA with a multiplex PCR assay. The amplified TCR beta libraries were sequenced on the Illumina HiSeq System as 87-base-pair reads. Processing in the source paper ran as follows. Across the 500 to 850 repertoires, a later analysis counted some 81 million unique TCR beta chains, roughly 11 million of which were shared by at least two donors. Raw reads were error-corrected and collapsed into unique sequences by a nearest-neighbor algorithm in which closely related sequences were merged to remove PCR and sequencing errors. To assign V, D and J gene segments, CDR3 sequences were aligned to IMGT reference sequences. For a sequence to be retained, a match of at least six nucleotides to both a V gene segment and a J gene segment was required. A rearrangement counted as productive if the CDR3 had no stop codons and remained in frame with V and J, and every other rearrangement counted as non-productive. CDR3 was defined by IMGT convention, running from the second conserved V-encoded cysteine to the conserved J-encoded phenylalanine. The earlier analysis of about 640 of the donors excluded any sequence lacking an unambiguous match to a single V gene segment. An earlier analysis of several hundred of the donors called V segments functional above 56.7% productive rearrangements and segregating when the between-donor standard deviation exceeded 5%. To diagnose cytomegalovirus status from the catalog of TCR beta chain sequences, a statistical classification framework was built. In a later analysis, V and J genes were assigned by comparing TCR nucleotide sequences against IMGT/GENE-DB human TR gene sequences. A later analysis assigned CDR3 sequences and most-parsimonious VDJ recombination scenarios with the TCRdist pipeline. In a later analysis, each TCR beta chain was defined by its CDR3 amino acid sequence together with its V-gene family, and reads lacking a unique V-gene family were excluded. In a later analysis, 450 to 600 highly shared, low-generation-probability nucleotide sequences were removed to address suspected cross-contamination and a sequencing artifact. For each public chain, a later analysis derived a clonal expansion index from normalized ranks of inferred template counts within each repertoire. In a later analysis, generation probabilities were computed with a VDJ recombination model fitted to out-of-frame rearrangements, and the resulting probabilities were checked against IGoR. In a later analysis, TCR-TCR, TCR-HLA and TCR-CMV co-occurrence was scored with hypergeometric tests, and a repertoire-size bias correction was applied to TCR pairs. To estimate false discovery rates, a later analysis permuted the HLA or CMV assignments 20 times. In a later analysis, co-occurring TCRs were grouped using DBSCAN, and TCRdist sequence similarity was added for clustering within HLA-allele-positive subsets. Repertoires with fewer than 30,000 or more than 120,000 public chains, plus five repertoires with anomalous nucleotide sharing, were excluded from co-occurrence clustering. TCRdb limited this immuneACCESS table to in-frame rearrangements with V and J called. A share of clones is missing; checked studies link under half to unresolved V genes, and the rest is unexplained. Clonal size and the V and J genes are those of that table, whereas D and trimming came from the DNA. A total of about 120,000 clones appear in this sample, around four fifths of them only once. Together, the top ten hold roughly 31% of the sample.

The cohort was made up of about 670 healthy bone marrow donors. All cohort members were sampled while nominally healthy, although unrecorded immune exposures were likely present. The donor tested CMV seropositive and was one of the 289 seropositive cohort members. Every donor gave a peripheral blood sample, and the peripheral blood mononuclear cells from that sample were used for TCR beta sequencing. The Qiagen DNeasy Blood Extraction Kit was used to extract genomic DNA from the blood cell samples. The study at large found these results: Across donors, most TCR sequences were observed very rarely, whereas some public TCRs were present in many individuals. Immune exposure information for the cohort was limited to CMV serostatus. Because HLA typing was missing for some donors at each locus, association tests included only the typed subset. According to a later analysis, parvovirus B19, influenza, CMV and Epstein-Barr virus appeared linked to several top co-occurrence clusters. A further reported finding was that TCR beta sequences accurately predicted the HLA-A and HLA-B alleles for most subjects in the first cohort. In vitro tests confirmed that three of the cytomegalovirus-associated TCR beta chains recognize cytomegalovirus antigens. This cohort had only TCR beta chains sequenced, and the lack of alpha or paired-chain data limited which features could be detected. Broadly in line with IMGT annotations, most TCR beta V segments showed up in productive rearrangements about 87% or about 30% of the time in an earlier analysis of several hundred of the donors. When HLA alleles, especially DR and DQ, strongly co-occurred, TCR associations were difficult to assign to individual alleles. Cytomegalovirus status was reported to be diagnosed by the classifier with high specificity and sensitivity in both the original and validation cohorts. In the study, roughly 160 TCR beta chains were listed as associated with cytomegalovirus. According to a later analysis, TCR association rates differed among HLA loci, with DRB1 alleles showing the most associated TCRs and HLA-C alleles showing the fewest. The authors suggested that the approach could potentially be generalized to other disease states and immunological phenotypes. Because the 87-base-pair reads could not distinguish some IMGT-functional V segments, including TRBV6-2 and TRBV6-3, those segments were excluded. The presence/absence analyses assumed that sequencing depth was roughly uniform across donors, and that assumption may not be true. Correlated functional status among segregating V segments might reflect linkage disequilibrium, but an unknown experimental factor could not be ruled out. Most CMV-associated TCR beta chains appeared to be HLA-restricted in a later analysis, and the HLA associations seemed to be driven largely by CMV exposure. Compared with equally common non-associated chains, HLA-associated TCR beta chains in a later analysis were more clonally expanded and had lower generation probabilities. A later genetic analysis reported fewer N-insertions in productive TCRs among donors in an Asian-associated ancestry cluster than the approximately 700-donor mean. In a later analysis, about 17,000 TCR beta sequences were associated with specific HLA alleles at a false discovery rate of 0.05. A cluster of highly shared sequence variants was judged likely to represent a technical artifact of the sequencing pipeline. V-gene and J-gene trimming of TCR beta chains was associated with a missense DCLRE1C variant in a later genetic analysis, and the association was replicated in an independent cohort. Fewer than 20 rarely observed V segments, including chromosome 9 orphons, were excluded from the earlier analysis of just under 600 of the donors because counts were too low.

The sequence was obtained from a man between 60 and 70 years old in good health and CMV-seropositive. This sequence uses TRBV29-1 and TRBJ1-2, with a weak D call of TRBD1 (5 bases match). The source material was PBMCs. DNA sequence: TGCAGCGTTGAAGATGGGGCCAAACGATACTATGGCTACACCTTC. This translates into CSVEDGAKRYYGYTF.